This paragraph covers one TCR beta chain sequence. PCR involved 60 Vbeta and 13 Jbeta primers. Original processing methods: Later analysis identified roughly 84 million unique TCR beta chains, about 10 million shared. Using immunoSEQ multiplex PCR, the repertoire was profiled, and TCRdb retains in-frame clones only, with some absent. V, J and clone size are taken as reported in that table, and D and trimming were inferred from the DNA itself. The data hold roughly 180,000 clones, with roughly 9.5% observed a single time. This specimen comes from a study of cytomegalovirus exposure and HLA in healthy donors. V lost 4 bases and J 4 bases, leaving 27 bases between the germline ends. Germline CDR1 reads LGHNA; CDR2 reads YNFKEQ. The length of the CDR3 is 19 residues. Donors in the study were healthy people who gave bone marrow.

The chain carries TRBV4-2 and TRBJ2-3, with a tentative D call TRBD1 (6 bases). Sample: PBMCs. This clonotype was sampled from a woman between 25 and 40 years old in good health and CMV-seropositive. DNA of the CDR3: TGTGCCAGCAGCCTCTCCCTCGGGATTGGTTATTCAGGGGCAGATACGCAGTATTTT. This encodes CASSLSLGIGYSGADTQYF.